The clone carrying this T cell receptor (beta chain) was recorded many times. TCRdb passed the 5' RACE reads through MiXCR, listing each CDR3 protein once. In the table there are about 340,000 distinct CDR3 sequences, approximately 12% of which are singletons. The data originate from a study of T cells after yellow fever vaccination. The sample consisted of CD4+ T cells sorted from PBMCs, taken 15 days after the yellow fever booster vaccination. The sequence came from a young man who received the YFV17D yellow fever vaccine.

The chain's CDR3 is CAISDPRGGGAEQYF. CDR3 nucleotide sequence: TGTGCCATCAGTGACCCCCGAGGGGGGGGGGCGGAGCAGTACTTC. The chain employs TRBV10-3 and TRBJ2-7, with D possibly matching TRBD2 (7 bases). The CDR3 runs 15 residues. CDR1 and CDR2 (germline): ENHRY, SYGVKD. V was trimmed by 3 bases and J by 7 bases, leaving 19 bases between them.